These 10 T cell receptor beta chains were sequenced from one sample in a study of blood T cell repertoires in COVID-19. Sequencing was performed with immunoSEQ multiplex PCR; in TCRdb, only in-frame clones are kept and a portion is missing. The sample has a few hundred thousand clones; 75% to 90% are singletons. Input material: PBMCs or T cells enriched from blood (not recorded which). These receptor sequences come from a man between 25 and 39 years old who had recovered from COVID-19.

The J gene is TRBJ2-7, the V gene TRBV3-1 (or the pseudogene TRBV3-2); tentative D call: TRBD2 (7 bases). V lost 7 bases to trimming and J lost 7 bases, with 17 bases between them. Germline-derived CDR1 and CDR2 are LGHDT and YNNKEL (reference sequence). The CDR3 runs 13 residues. The CDR3 is CASMTRGAREQYF. CDR3 nucleotide sequence: TGTGCCAGCATGACCCGGGGGGCAAGAGAGCAGTACTTC.

V gene TRBV5-1 combines with J gene TRBJ1-1; perhaps TRBD1 as D (5 bases). The CDR3 runs 14 residues. The V end lost 3 bases, the J end lost 1 base, and 10 bases lay between the germline ends. Per the germline V gene, CDR1 is SGHRS and CDR2 is YFSETQ. The CDR3 sequence: CASSSDRRNTEAFF. Written as DNA, the CDR3 is TGCGCCAGCAGCTCAGACAGAAGGAACACTGAAGCTTTCTTT.

This sequence joins TRBV25-1 and TRBJ1-2; weak D call: TRBD1 (5 bases). In germline, CDR1 is MGHDK, CDR2 SYGVNS. The CDR3 is 14 amino acids. The germline V and J ends were trimmed by 3 bases and 4 bases, with 12 bases remaining between them. The CDR3: CASSDWGRAYGYTF. The CDR3 region has the DNA TGTGCCAGCAGTGATTGGGGCAGAGCCTATGGCTACACCTTC.

This clone was counted between two and nine times. The V call is TRBV4-2, the J call TRBJ2-7, with TRBD2 matching over 13 bases. CDR3 length equals 17 residues. The V segment lost 4 bases and the J segment 7 bases; nucleotides outside the gene matches: 13. The germline gives CDR1 LGHNA, CDR2 YNFKEQ. The chain's CDR3 is CASSPGTSGAVVWEQYF. As DNA, the CDR3 is TGTGCCAGCAGCCCTGGGACTAGCGGGGCCGTTGTGTGGGAGCAGTACTTC.

The chain couples TRBV4-2 to TRBJ1-2; D possibly corresponds to TRBD1 (6 bases). Per the germline V gene, CDR1 is LGHNA and CDR2 is YNFKEQ. The CDR3 sequence is 15 residues long. V lost 0 bases and J lost 8, with 16 bases in between. The CDR3 region is CASSQDLGQHRGYTF. In DNA form, the CDR3 reads TGTGCCAGCAGCCAAGATTTAGGACAGCATCGCGGCTACACCTTC.

CDR3 sequence: CASSPRRTFTSNAGDLTGELFF. In DNA form, the CDR3 reads TGTGCCAGTAGCCCTAGAAGGACATTTACCTCCAACGCGGGGGACCTCACCGGGGAGCTGTTTTTT. V and J are TRBV19 and TRBJ2-2; TRBD2 aligns across 7 bases. V gave up 6 bases and J gave up 4 bases; unmatched junction bases: 29. The CDR3 is 22 residues long. The germline CDR1 and CDR2 sequences are LNHDA and SQIVND (reference sequence).

The rearrangement links TRBV5-1 to TRBJ2-3, with D possibly matching TRBD2 (7 bases). CDR3 length: 16 residues. The germline V gene has CDR1 SGHRS and CDR2 YFSETQ. Trimming took 0 bases from V and 3 from J, leaving 14 bases between them. CDR3 in amino acids: CASSLVRGGGTDTQYF. In nucleotides, the CDR3 is TGCGCCAGCAGCTTGGTTCGCGGGGGCGGGACAGATACGCAGTATTTT.

V and J are TRBV9 and TRBJ1-4; possibly TRBD1 for D (6 bases). V lost 3 bases, J lost 8 bases, and 20 bases lay in between. This CDR3 region has 16 residues. Per the germline V gene, CDR1 is SGDLS and CDR2 is YYNGEE. The CDR3: CASSASPGVLGEKLFF. In DNA form, the CDR3 reads TGTGCCAGCAGCGCCTCACCAGGGGTTTTGGGGGAAAAACTGTTTTTT.

This clone has a handful of counts. This rearrangement joins TRBV12-3 or TRBV12-4 to TRBJ2-7, with TRBD2 matching 7 bases. The CDR3 has 13 residues. After removal of 1 base from V and 5 bases from J, the junction contained 2 bases not matched to a gene. The CDR3 DNA reads TGTGCCAGCAGTTTAGACGGGAGGCACGAGCAGTACTTC. Residues: CASSLDGRHEQYF.

The chain combines TRBV4-3 with TRBJ2-1; D possibly corresponds to TRBD2 (5 bases). Deletions cut 3 bases from V and 3 bases from J, with 12 bases between. Germline CDR1 is LGHNA and CDR2 is YSLEER. This CDR3 region has 15 residues. This CDR3 is CASSHARGLYNEQFF. The CDR3 DNA follows: TGCGCCAGCAGCCACGCAAGAGGGCTCTACAATGAGCAGTTCTTC.